This T cell receptor beta chain came from a study of molecular identifiers for immune sequencing clone quantification. Study-level background: The replicate experiment used RNA from around 20,000 or 99,000 naive CD8 cells. This RNA was split into five aliquots, and four of them were sequenced.

A single record per CDR3 protein comes from TCRdb applying MiXCR to the PCR reads. The repertoire holds some 66,000 distinct CDR3 sequences, with roughly a fifth as singletons. The CDR3 is 16 residues long. The germline V gene has CDR1 SEHNR and CDR2 FQNEAQ (reference sequence). The J segment lost 6 bases and the V segment lost 5 bases, leaving 11 bases of the junction unmatched. This clonotype was seen repeatedly, ten times or more. Source material: naive CD8+ T cells from blood, with Jurkat cell RNA spiked in. As for subset: FACS-sorted CD8+CD4-CCR7+CD45RA+ naive T cells. This chain connects TRBV7-9 to TRBJ1-5; 9 bases line up with TRBD1. The clonotype originates from a human donor in good health. Some libraries in this study had Jurkat cell RNA spiked in. CDR3 nucleotide sequence: TGTGCCAGCAGCCCTAATACAGGGGGCAACGGTCAGCCCCAGCATTTT. Translation: CASSPNTGGNGQPQHF.